The rows below give T cell receptor beta chains drawn from one sample of a study of T-cell memory formation after mild COVID-19. TCRdb re-derived calls from the 5' RACE reads in MiXCR, one entry per CDR3 protein. The sample contains 250,000 to 300,000 distinct CDR3 sequences, 16% of which appear only once. Sequenced input: PBMCs or a T cell subset sorted from them (not recorded which). Source of these receptors: a man aged 18 to 29 who had mild COVID-19 (a few samples of this study predate the infection). Cell type and time point are not known. Each CDR3 is given with its conserved first and last residue. The D gene is left open where the match is weak. Clone size is given for some rows only: seen once, a few or many times, or a class if the clone is expanded.

TGTGCCAGCAGCCCGATGAACAGGGTTAAACCTGAAGCTTTCTTT	CASSPMNRVKPEAFF	TRBV4-2	TRBJ1-1	.	many
TGTGCCAGCAGCCGACCGACAGGGCCGGAAAAACTGTTTTTT	CASSRPTGPEKLFF	TRBV3-1	TRBJ1-4	TRBD1	few
TGTGCCAGCAGCGGACGGGATCGGGGAGGGTTCGGTGAAAAACTGTTTTTT	CASSGRDRGGFGEKLFF	TRBV7-6	TRBJ1-4	.	.
TGCAGTGCTAGAGTAGGGGATACGCAGTATTTT	CSARVGDTQYF	TRBV20-1	TRBJ2-3	.	.
TGCGCCAGCAGCCAAGATACAGGGGGCTTCTATGGCTACACCTTC	CASSQDTGGFYGYTF	TRBV4-1	TRBJ1-2	TRBD1	few
TGCAGTGCTTCCAGGGGTAAAGAGACCCAGTACTTC	CSASRGKETQYF	TRBV20-1	TRBJ2-5	.	.
TGTGCCAGCGGAGACGGTGTTCGTAGAAAACTGATTTTT	CASGDGVRRKLIF	TRBV28	TRBJ1-4	.	.
TGTGCCAGCAGGACGGGTAGCCATGGCACAGATACGCAGTATTTT	CASRTGSHGTDTQYF	TRBV7-3	TRBJ2-3	.	.
TGTGCCAGCAGCTTCCTACTAGCGGCCCCGGGGGATACGCAGTATTTT	CASSFLLAAPGDTQYF	TRBV11-2	TRBJ2-3	TRBD2	.
TGTGCCAGCAGTGAGGCGGTTGGGGAGCATTCACCCCTCCACTTT	CASSEAVGEHSPLHF	TRBV2	TRBJ1-6	.	.
TGTGCCAGCAGTCCTAGCGGGGTACACACAGATACGCAGTATTTT	CASSPSGVHTDTQYF	TRBV6-2/TRBV6-3	TRBJ2-3	TRBD2	few